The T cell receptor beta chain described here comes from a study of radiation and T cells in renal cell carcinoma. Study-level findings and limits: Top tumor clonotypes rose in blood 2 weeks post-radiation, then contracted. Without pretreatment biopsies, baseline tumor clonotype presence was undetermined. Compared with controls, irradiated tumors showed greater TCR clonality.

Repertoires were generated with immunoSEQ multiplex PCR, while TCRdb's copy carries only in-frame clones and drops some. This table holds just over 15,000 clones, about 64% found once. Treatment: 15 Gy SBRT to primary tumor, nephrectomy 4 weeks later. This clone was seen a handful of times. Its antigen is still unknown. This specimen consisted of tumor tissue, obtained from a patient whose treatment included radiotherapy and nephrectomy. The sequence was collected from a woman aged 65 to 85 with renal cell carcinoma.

CDR3 protein: CASSPWQRNTEAFF. DNA of the CDR3: TGTGCCAGCAGCCCGTGGCAGAGGAACACTGAAGCTTTCTTT. The V and J genes are TRBV7-2 and TRBJ1-1; D uncertain. V was cut by 5 bases and J by 1 base, with 11 bases left in between. This CDR3 region has 14 residues. Per the germline V gene, CDR1 is SGHTA and CDR2 is FQGNSA. The whole variable domain, remainder taken from reference TRBV7-2 and TRBJ1-1, is GAGVSQSPSNKVTEKGKDVELRCDPISGHTALYWYRQSLGQGLEFLIYFQGNSAPDKSGLPSDRFSAERTGGSVSTLTIQRTQQEDSAVYLCASSPWQRNTEAFFGQGTRLTVV.